The rows below give T cell receptor beta chains drawn from one sample of a study of T cell responses to AZD1222 COVID-19 vaccine. The repertoire was sequenced with immunoSEQ multiplex PCR; TCRdb's copy has only in-frame clones and lacks some. The data hold about 190,000 clones, with 87% observed a single time. Here the sequenced sample was peripheral blood, taken on day 0 of MenACWY control vaccination. These receptors originate from an adult in good health. Both conserved end residues are part of each CDR3. A D gene is named only where the DNA matches it firmly. The size of a clone is reported for some rows only, either as once, few or many, or as a class for expanded clones.

V gene	clone size	D gene	J gene	CDR3 DNA	CDR3 protein
TRBV11-2	-	-	TRBJ2-5	TGTGCCGGCAGCCCCCTAGGAGGGACCCAGTACTTC	CAGSPLGGTQYF
TRBV6-5	-	TRBD1	TRBJ1-1	TGTGCCAGCAGTTACATACAGGGGGCGAACACTGAAGCTTTCTTT	CASSYIQGANTEAFF
TRBV2	few	TRBD1	TRBJ1-2	TGTGCCAGCAGCGCAACGGGACAGGCCAGTGGCTACACCTTC	CASSATGQASGYTF
TRBV6-4	few	-	TRBJ1-1	TGTGCCAGCAGTGGACCAAGTACGGCTTTCTTT	CASSGPSTAFF
TRBV30	-	TRBD1	TRBJ1-2	TGTGCCTGGAGTCACCAGGGGGTCTCGGGCTACACCTTC	CAWSHQGVSGYTF
TRBV5-1	-	-	TRBJ2-1	TGCGCCAGCAGCTTAGACTCAGGGGAAATCTACAATGAGCAGTTCTTC	CASSLDSGEIYNEQFF
TRBV5-1	-	-	TRBJ2-2	TGCGCCAGCAGCTTGGAGTGGGGGTTAGGCACCGGGGAGCTGTTTTTT	CASSLEWGLGTGELFF
TRBV5-6	-	-	TRBJ2-7	TGTGCCAGCAGCTTGTCAGGGTTCTACGAGCAGTACTTC	CASSLSGFYEQYF
TRBV15	-	TRBD2	TRBJ2-1	TGTGCCACCAGCAGAGATATAGGGGTAGCGGGAGATGAGCAGTTCTTC	CATSRDIGVAGDEQFF
TRBV7-3	-	TRBD1	TRBJ1-1	TGTGCCAGCAGCTTAAGGGCAGGGGGCAGGGACACTGAAGCTTTCTTT	CASSLRAGGRDTEAFF